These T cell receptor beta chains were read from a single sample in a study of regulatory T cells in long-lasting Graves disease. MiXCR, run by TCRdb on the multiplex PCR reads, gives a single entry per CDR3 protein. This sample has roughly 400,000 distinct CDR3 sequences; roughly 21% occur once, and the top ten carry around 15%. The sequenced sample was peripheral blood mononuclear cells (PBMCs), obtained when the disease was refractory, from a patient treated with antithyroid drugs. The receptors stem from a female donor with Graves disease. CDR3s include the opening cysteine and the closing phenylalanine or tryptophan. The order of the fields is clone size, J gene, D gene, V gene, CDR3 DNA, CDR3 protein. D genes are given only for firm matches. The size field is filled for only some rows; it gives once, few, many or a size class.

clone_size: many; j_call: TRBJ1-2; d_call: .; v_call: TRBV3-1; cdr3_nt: TGTGCCAGCAGCCAAGAAGCCTTAAGAGGCTACACCTTC; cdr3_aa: CASSQEALRGYTF
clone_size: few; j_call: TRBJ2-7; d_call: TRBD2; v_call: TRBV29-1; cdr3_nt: TGCAGCGTTGAAGTAGGTAGCGGGGAAGCTGACTACGAGCAGTACTTC; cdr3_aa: CSVEVGSGEADYEQYF
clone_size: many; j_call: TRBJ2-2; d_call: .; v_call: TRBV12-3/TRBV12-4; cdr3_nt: TGTGCCAGCACAGGGGCCCTCACCGGGGAGCTGTTTTTT; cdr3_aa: CASTGALTGELFF
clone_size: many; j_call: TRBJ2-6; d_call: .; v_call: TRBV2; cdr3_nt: TGTGCCAGCTTGGTGTATGCCACGGCTGGGGCCAACGTCCTGACTTTC; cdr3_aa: CASLVYATAGANVLTF
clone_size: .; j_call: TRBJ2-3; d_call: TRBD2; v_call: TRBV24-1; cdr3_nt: TGTGCCACCTCTAGCGGGGGCGCAGATACGCAGTATTTT; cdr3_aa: CATSSGGADTQYF
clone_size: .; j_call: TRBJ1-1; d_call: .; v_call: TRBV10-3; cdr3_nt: TGTGCCATCAGGGGGGCTGGCGACACTGAAGCTTTCTTT; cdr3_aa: CAIRGAGDTEAFF
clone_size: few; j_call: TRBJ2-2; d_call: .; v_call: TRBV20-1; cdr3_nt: TGCAGTGCTAAAGCTGGGGGGGCGGCCGGGGAGCTGTTTTTT; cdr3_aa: CSAKAGGAAGELFF
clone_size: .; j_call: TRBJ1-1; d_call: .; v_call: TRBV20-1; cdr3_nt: TGCAGTGCTAGAGAAAACCCTAGAACTGAAGCTTTCTTT; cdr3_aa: CSARENPRTEAFF
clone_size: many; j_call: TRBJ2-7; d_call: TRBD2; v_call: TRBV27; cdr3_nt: TGTGCCAGCAGATCTGGGACTAGCGGGAGCTCCTACGAGCAGTACTTC; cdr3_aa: CASRSGTSGSSYEQYF
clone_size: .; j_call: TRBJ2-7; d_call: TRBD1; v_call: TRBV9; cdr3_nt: TGTGCCAGCAGCATGGGGACAGGTCTAGACGAGCAGTACTTC; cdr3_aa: CASSMGTGLDEQYF
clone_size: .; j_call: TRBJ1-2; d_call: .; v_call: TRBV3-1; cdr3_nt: TGTGCCAGCAGTTCGGGACGCCTGGCGGGCTACACCTTC; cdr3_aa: CASSSGRLAGYTF
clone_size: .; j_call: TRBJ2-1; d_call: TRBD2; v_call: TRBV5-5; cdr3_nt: TGCGCCAGCAGCCTTACTCTCCAGACTAGCGGGAGGCCGGGGGATTACAATGAGCAGTTCTTC; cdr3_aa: CASSLTLQTSGRPGDYNEQFF
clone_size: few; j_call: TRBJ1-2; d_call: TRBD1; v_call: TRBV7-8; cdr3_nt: TGTGCCAGCAGCATCAAAAAGATACAGGGGACCTATGGCTACACCTTC; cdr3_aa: CASSIKKIQGTYGYTF
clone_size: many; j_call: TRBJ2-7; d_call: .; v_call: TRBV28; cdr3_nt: TGTGCCACCACCTTGCACGCGAGGCCCTACGAGCAGTACTTC; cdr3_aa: CATTLHARPYEQYF
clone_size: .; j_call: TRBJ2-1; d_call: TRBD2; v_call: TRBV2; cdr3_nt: TGTGCCAGGGAAGAGGGAGCGGGGGGAAGAGGATGGAATGAGCAGTTCTTC; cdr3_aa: CAREEGAGGRGWNEQFF
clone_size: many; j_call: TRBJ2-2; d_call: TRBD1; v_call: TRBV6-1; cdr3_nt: TGTGCCGGGCGTGACAGGGTTGACACCGGGGAGCTGTTTTTT; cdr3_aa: CAGRDRVDTGELFF
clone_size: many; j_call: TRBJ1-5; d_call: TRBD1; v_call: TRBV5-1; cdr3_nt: TGTGCCAGCAGTTTAGACAGGGGAAGCAATCAGCCCCAGCATTTT; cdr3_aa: CASSLDRGSNQPQHF
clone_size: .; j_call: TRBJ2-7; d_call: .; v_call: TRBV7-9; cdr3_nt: TGTGCCAGCACCCTAACAGGGTATGGGTACGAGCAGTACTTC; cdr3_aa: CASTLTGYGYEQYF
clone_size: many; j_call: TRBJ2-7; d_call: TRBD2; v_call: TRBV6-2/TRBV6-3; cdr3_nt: TGTGCCAGCGCAACACCAGCGGGGATAAATTCTCCCTACGAGCAGTACTTC; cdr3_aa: CASATPAGINSPYEQYF
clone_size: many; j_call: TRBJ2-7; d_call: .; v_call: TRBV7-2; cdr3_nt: TGTGCCAGCAGCTTAAGGCGGGCCCCCTACGAGCAGTACTTC; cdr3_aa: CASSLRRAPYEQYF
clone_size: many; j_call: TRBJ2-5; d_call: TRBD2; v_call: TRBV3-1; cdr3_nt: TGTGCCAGCAGCCAAGACCGAGCGGGAGAGAGGGAGACCCAGTACTTC; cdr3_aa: CASSQDRAGERETQYF
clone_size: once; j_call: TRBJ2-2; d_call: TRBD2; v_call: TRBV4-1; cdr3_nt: TGCGCCAGCAGCCAAGATTCCTGGGAGTCTTCTAGCGGGAGACGGTGGTTCGGGGAGCTGTTTTTT; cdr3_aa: CASSQDSWESSSGRRWFGELFF
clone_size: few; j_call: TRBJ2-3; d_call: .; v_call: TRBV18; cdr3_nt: TGTGCCAGCTCACGGGGACGGTCTAGCACAGATACGCAGTATTTT; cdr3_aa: CASSRGRSSTDTQYF
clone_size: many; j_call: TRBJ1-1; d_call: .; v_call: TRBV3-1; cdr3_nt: TGTGCCAGCAGCCAAGTACAGGGAGCAAAGGCTTTCTTT; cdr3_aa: CASSQVQGAKAFF
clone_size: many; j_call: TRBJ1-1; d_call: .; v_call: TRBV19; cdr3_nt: TGTGCCAGTAGTATACGGGGCCAGGGCACTGAAGCTTTCTTT; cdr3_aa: CASSIRGQGTEAFF
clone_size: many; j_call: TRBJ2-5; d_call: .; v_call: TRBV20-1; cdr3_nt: TGCAGTGCTAGAGAGTTAGGACAAGAGACCCAGTACTTC; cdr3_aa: CSARELGQETQYF
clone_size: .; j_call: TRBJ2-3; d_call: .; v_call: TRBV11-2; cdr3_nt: TGTGCCAGCAGCCGAGGATGGAGCGGCACAGATACGCAGTATTTT; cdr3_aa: CASSRGWSGTDTQYF
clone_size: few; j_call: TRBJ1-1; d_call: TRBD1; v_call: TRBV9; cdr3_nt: TGTGCCAGCAGCGTCTCGGGACAGATGAACACTGAAGCTTTCTTT; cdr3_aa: CASSVSGQMNTEAFF
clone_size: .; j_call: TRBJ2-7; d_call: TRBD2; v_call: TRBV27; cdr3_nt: TGTGCCAGCAGTTTATCCTTGAACCGACTAGCGGGAACCTACGAGCAGTACTTC; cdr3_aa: CASSLSLNRLAGTYEQYF
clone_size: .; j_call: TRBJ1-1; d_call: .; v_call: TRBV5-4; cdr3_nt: TGTGCCAGCAGCTCCGGAAGACAGGTAGGGACTGAAGCTTTCTTT; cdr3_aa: CASSSGRQVGTEAFF
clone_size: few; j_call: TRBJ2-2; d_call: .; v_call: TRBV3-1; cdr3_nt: TGTGCCAGCAGCCAAGTGATGAGGAAGCCCGGGGAGCTGTTTTTT; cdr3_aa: CASSQVMRKPGELFF
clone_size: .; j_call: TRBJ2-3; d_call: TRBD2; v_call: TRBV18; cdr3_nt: TGTGCCAGCTCACCCAACTCCGATAGCGGGAAGCAGTATTTT; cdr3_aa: CASSPNSDSGKQYF
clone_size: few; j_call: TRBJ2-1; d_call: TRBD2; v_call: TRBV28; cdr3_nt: TGTGCCAGCAGTCCCTCCCGGGGCCTAGCGGGGAGCTCCTACAATGAGCAGTTCTTC; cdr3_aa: CASSPSRGLAGSSYNEQFF
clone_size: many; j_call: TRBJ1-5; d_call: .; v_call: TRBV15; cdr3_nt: TGTGCCACCAGCAGAGAAGCCATTTGGGTCTCCAATCAGCCCCAGCATTTT; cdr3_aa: CATSREAIWVSNQPQHF
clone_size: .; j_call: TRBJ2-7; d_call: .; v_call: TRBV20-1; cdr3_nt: TGCAGTGCGTCTCGGTTGGCGGGCCCTTCCTACGAGCAGTACTTC; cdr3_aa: CSASRLAGPSYEQYF
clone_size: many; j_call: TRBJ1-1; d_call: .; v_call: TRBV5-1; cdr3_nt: TGCGCCAGCAGCTCTCGATACTTGGACACTGAAGCTTTCTTT; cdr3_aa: CASSSRYLDTEAFF
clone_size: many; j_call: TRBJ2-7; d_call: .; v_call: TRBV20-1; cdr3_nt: TGCAGTGCTAGAATACTAGCCTACGAGCAGTACTTC; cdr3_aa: CSARILAYEQYF
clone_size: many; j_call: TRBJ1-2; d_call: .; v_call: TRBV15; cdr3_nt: TGTGCCACCAGCAGATCGGACAAGGGGGGTGGCTACACCTTC; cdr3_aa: CATSRSDKGGGYTF
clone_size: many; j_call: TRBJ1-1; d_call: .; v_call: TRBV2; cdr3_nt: TGTGCCAGCACCCAGGGGAGGAACACTGAAGCTTTCTTT; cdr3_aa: CASTQGRNTEAFF
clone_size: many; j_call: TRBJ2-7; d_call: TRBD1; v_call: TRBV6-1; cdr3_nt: TGTGCCAGCAGTGAAGGGAGGCCGGGACAGGGTTACGAGCAGTACTTC; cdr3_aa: CASSEGRPGQGYEQYF
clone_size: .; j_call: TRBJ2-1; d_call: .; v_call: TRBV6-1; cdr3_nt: TGTGCCAGCAGTGAAACCTACAATGAGCAGTTCTTC; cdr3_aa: CASSETYNEQFF
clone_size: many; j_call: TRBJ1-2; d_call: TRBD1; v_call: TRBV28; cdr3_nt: TGTGCCAGCAGTTTAGTGGACAGGATGTTCGATGGCTACACCTTC; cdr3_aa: CASSLVDRMFDGYTF
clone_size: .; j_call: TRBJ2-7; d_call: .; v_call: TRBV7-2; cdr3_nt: TGTGCCAGCAGCCCCGGTGGGGAGAGCTCCTACGAGCAGTACTTC; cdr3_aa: CASSPGGESSYEQYF
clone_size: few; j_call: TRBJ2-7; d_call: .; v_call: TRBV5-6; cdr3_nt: TGTGCCAGCAGCCTCAGACTGGGGTGGAACGAGCAGTACTTC; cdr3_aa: CASSLRLGWNEQYF
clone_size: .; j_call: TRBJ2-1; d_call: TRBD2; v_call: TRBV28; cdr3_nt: TGTGCCAGCAGTGTTAGCGGGAGGGTGGCGTTCTTC; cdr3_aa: CASSVSGRVAFF
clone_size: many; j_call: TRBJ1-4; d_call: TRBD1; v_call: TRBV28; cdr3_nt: TGTGCCAGCACCCGACAGGGTTTCGAAAAACTGTTTTTT; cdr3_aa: CASTRQGFEKLFF
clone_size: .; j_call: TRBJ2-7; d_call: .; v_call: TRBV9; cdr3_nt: TGTGCCAGCAGCCCCAGGGCGGCTACCTACGAGCAGTACTTC; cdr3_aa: CASSPRAATYEQYF
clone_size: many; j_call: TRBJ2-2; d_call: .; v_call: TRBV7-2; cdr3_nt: TGTGCCAGCAGCTTACGTCTACTCAACACCGGGGAGCTGTTTTTT; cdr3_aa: CASSLRLLNTGELFF
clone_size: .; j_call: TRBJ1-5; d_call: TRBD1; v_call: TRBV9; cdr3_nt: TGTGCCAGCAGCGTAGACGGTCAGGGGGATCAGCCCCAGCATTTT; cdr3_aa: CASSVDGQGDQPQHF
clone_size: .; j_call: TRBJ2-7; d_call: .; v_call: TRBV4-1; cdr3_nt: TGCGCCAGCAGCCATACCCGACTAACAGGCTACGAGCAGTACTTC; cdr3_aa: CASSHTRLTGYEQYF
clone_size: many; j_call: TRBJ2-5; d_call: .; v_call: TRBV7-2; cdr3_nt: TGTGCCAGCAGCCGAGGACTAACGGAGACCCAGTACTTC; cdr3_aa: CASSRGLTETQYF
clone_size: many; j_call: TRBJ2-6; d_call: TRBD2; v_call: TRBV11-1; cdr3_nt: TGTGCCAGCAGCCCTCGGGAGGTTGGGGCCAACGTCCTGACTTTC; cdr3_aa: CASSPREVGANVLTF
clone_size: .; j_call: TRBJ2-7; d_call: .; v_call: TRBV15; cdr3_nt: TGTGCCACCAGCTCGGACACCCAATCCTACGAGCAGTACTTC; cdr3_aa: CATSSDTQSYEQYF
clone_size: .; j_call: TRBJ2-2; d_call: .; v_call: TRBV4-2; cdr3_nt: TGTGCCAGCAGCCAAGTGGGGCTTATAGGGGAGCTGTTTTTT; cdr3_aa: CASSQVGLIGELFF
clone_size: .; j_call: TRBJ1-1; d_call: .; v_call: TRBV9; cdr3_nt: TGTGCCAGCAGCGTAGAGGGGGTTACTGAAGCTTTCTTT; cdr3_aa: CASSVEGVTEAFF
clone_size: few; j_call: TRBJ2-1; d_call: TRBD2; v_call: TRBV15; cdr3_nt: TGTGCCACCAGCAGAGATTATAGTAGCGGGAGGGCGCATGAGCAGTTCTTC; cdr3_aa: CATSRDYSSGRAHEQFF
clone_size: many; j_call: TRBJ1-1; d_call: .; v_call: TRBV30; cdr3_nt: TGTGCCTGGGGTACGGAAGGGTTTACTGAAGCTTTCTTT; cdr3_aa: CAWGTEGFTEAFF
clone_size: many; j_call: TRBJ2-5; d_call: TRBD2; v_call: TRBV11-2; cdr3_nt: TGTGCCAGCAGCTCCTACAGACTAGCACAAGAGACCCAGTACTTC; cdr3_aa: CASSSYRLAQETQYF
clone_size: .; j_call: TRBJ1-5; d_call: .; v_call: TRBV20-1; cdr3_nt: TGCAGTGCTAGGAGGATCTGGGGTCAGCCCCAGCATTTT; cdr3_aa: CSARRIWGQPQHF
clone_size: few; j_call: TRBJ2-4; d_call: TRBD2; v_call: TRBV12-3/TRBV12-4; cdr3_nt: TGTGCCAGCAGTTTAGCGCGACTAGCGGAGACCTTAGCCAAAAACATTCAGTACTTC; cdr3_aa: CASSLARLAETLAKNIQYF